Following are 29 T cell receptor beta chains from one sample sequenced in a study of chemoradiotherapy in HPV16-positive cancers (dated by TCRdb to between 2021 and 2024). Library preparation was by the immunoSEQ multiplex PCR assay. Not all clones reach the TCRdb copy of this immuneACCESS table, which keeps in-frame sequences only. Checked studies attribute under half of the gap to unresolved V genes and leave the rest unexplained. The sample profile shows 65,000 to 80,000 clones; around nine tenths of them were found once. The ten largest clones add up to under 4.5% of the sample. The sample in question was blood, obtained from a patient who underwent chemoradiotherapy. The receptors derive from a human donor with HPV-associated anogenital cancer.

The CDR3, as DNA: TGTGCCAGCGTTGACAGCCTCTCCTACGAGCAGTACTTC. Translating it yields CASVDSLSYEQYF. The gene calls are TRBV6-6 and TRBJ2-7; perhaps TRBD1 as D (5 bases). The CDR3 runs to 13 residues. Germline V gene sequence: CDR1 MNHNY, CDR2 SVGAGI (reference sequence). V was pared by 8 bases and J by 0 bases, with 11 bases between.

The CDR3 protein is CASSPIPGQGDYGYTF. CDR3 DNA: TGTGCCAGCTCACCCATTCCGGGACAGGGGGACTATGGCTACACCTTC. The chain links TRBV18 to TRBJ1-2; 11 nucleotides align to TRBD1. The CDR3 totals 16 residues. V lost 3 bases to trimming and J lost 3 bases; unmatched junction nucleotides: 6. Germline CDR1 KGHSH, CDR2 LQKENI.

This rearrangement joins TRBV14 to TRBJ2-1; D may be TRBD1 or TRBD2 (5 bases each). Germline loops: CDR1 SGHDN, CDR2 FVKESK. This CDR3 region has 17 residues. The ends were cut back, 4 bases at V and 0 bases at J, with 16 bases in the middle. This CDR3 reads CASSPLGLASSYNEQFF. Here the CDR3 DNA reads TGTGCCAGCAGCCCCCTGGGGCTAGCTAGCTCCTACAATGAGCAGTTCTTC.

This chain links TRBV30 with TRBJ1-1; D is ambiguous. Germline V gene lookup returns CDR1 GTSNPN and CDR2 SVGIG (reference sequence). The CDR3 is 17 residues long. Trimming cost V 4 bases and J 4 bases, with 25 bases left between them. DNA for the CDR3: TGTGCCTGGATCGCTGTGGGTCCTGCAGGCTCAGGCACTGAAGCTTTCTTT. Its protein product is CAWIAVGPAGSGTEAFF. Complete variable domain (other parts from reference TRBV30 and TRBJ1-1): SQTIHQWPATLVQPVGSPLSLECTVEGTSNPNLYWYRQAAGRGLQLLFYSVGIGQISSEVPQNLSASRPQDRQFILSSKKLLLSDSGFYLCAWIAVGPAGSGTEAFFGQGTRLTVV.

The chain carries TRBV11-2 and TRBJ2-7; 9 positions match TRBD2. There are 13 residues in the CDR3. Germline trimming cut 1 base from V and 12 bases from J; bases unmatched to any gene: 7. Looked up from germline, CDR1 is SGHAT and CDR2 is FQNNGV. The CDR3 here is CASSLVRTSELYF. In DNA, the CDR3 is TGTGCCAGCAGCTTAGTCAGGACTAGCGAGTTGTACTTC.

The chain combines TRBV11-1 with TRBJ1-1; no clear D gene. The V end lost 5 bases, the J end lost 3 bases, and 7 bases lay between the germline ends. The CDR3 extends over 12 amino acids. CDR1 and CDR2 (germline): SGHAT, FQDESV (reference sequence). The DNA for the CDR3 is TGTGCCAGCAGCCCCGGTCACACTGAAGCTTTCTTT. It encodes CASSPGHTEAFF.

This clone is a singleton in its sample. In DNA form, the CDR3 reads TGCAGTGCTAGATACCAGGGGGCGGCTTTCTTT. As protein: CSARYQGAAFF. This chain uses TRBV20-1 with TRBJ1-1; TRBD1 matches at 8 bases. Looked up from germline, CDR1 is DFQATT and CDR2 is SNEGSKA (reference sequence). Trimming removed 2 bases from V and 11 bases from J; junction bases left unmatched: 4. This CDR3 contains 11 residues.

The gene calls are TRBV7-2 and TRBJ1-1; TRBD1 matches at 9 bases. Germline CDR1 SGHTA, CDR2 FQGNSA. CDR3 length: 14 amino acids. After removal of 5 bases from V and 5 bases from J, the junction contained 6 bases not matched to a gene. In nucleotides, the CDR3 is TGTGCCAGCAGCGAGTACAGGGGGCCAACTGAAGCTTTCTTT. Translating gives CASSEYRGPTEAFF.

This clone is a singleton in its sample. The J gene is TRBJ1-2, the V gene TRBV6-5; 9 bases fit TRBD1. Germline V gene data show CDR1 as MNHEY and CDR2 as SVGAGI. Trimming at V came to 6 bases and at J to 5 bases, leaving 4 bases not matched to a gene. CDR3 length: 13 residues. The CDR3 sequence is CASRPGTGYGYTF. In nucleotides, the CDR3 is TGTGCCAGCAGGCCCGGGACAGGGTATGGCTACACCTTC.

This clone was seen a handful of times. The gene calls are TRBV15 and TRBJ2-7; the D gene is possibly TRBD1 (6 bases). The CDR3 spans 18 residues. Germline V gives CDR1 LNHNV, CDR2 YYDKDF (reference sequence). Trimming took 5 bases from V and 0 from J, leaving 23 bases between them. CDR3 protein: CATSGLSPKQGTSYEQYF. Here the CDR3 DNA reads TGTGCCACCAGCGGACTCTCCCCGAAACAGGGAACCTCCTACGAGCAGTACTTC.

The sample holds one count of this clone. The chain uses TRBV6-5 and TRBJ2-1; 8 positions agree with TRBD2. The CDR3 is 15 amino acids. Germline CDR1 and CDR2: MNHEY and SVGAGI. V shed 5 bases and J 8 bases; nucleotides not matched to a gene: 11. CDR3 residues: CASSRGGAGVDEQFF. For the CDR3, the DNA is TGTGCCAGCAGTCGCGGGGGAGCGGGAGTAGATGAGCAGTTCTTC.

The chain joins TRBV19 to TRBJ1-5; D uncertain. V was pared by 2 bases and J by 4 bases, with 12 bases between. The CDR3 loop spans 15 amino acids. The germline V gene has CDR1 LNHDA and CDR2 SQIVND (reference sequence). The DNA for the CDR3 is TGTGCCAGTAGTATACGTCCCGGGTCTAATCAGCCCCAGCATTTT. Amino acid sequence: CASSIRPGSNQPQHF.

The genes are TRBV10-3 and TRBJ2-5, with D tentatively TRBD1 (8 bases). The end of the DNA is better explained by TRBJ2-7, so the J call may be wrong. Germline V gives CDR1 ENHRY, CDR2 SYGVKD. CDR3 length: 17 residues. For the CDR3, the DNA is TGTGCCATCAGTGACCCGGGGAGGGGGACAGGACAGCCCGAGCAGTACTTC. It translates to CAISDPGRGTGQPEQYF.

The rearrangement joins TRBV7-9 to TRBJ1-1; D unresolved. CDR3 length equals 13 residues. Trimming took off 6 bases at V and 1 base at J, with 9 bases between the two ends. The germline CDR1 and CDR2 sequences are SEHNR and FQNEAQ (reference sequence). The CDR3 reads CASSRGRNTEAFF. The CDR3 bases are TGTGCCAGCAGTCGCGGGAGGAACACTGAAGCTTTCTTT. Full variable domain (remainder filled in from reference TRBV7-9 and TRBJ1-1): DTGVSQNPRHKITKRGQNVTFRCDPISEHNRLYWYRQTLGQGPEFLTYFQNEAQLEKSRLLSDRFSAERPKGSFSTLEIQRTEQGDSAMYLCASSRGRNTEAFFGQGTRLTVV.

The CDR3 loop reads CASSLEGQGGDGYTF. The CDR3 DNA follows: TGTGCCAGCAGCTTAGAGGGTCAGGGAGGAGATGGCTACACCTTC. This chain links TRBV4-2 with TRBJ1-2; possibly TRBD1 for D (5 bases). Deletions cut 5 bases from V and 6 bases from J, with 19 bases between. CDR1 and CDR2 from the germline V gene are LGHNA and YNFKEQ. This CDR3 contains 15 residues.

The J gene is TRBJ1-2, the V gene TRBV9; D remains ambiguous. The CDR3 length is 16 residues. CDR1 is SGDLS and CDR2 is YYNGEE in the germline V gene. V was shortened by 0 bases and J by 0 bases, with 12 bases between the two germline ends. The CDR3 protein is CASSVEPDSPNYGYTF. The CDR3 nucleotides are TGTGCCAGCAGCGTAGAACCTGACTCCCCTAACTATGGCTACACCTTC.

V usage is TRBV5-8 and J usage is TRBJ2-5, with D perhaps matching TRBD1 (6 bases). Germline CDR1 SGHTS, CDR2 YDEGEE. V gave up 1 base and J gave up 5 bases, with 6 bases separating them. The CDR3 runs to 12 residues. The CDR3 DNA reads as TGTGCCAGCAGCTTGAGGGGGGAGACCCAGTACTTC. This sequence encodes CASSLRGETQYF.

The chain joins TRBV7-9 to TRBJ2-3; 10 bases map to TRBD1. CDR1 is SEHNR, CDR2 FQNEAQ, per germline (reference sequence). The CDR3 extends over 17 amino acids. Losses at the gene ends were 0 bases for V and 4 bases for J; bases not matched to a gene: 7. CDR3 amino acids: CASSLATTGGAADTQYF. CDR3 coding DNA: TGTGCCAGCAGCTTAGCTACGACAGGGGGCGCAGCAGATACGCAGTATTTT.

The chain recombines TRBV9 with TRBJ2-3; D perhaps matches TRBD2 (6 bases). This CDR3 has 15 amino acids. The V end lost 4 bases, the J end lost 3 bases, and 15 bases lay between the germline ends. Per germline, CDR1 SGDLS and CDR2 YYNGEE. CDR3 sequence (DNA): TGTGCCAGCAGCTTCAATTTTGGGGGGACAGATACGCAGTATTTT. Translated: CASSFNFGGTDTQYF.

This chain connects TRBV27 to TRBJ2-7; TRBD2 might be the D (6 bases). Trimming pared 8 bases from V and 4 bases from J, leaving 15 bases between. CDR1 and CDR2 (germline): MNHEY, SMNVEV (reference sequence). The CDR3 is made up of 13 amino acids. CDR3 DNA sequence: TGTGCCAGCTCCTGGGGGGAGAGGTACGAGCAGTACTTC. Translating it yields CASSWGERYEQYF.

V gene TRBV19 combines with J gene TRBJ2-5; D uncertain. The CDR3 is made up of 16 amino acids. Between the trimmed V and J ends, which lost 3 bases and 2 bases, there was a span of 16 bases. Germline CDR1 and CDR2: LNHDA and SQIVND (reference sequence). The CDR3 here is CASSIRAQEGQETQYF. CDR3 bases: TGTGCCAGTAGTATTCGGGCCCAGGAAGGGCAAGAGACCCAGTACTTC.

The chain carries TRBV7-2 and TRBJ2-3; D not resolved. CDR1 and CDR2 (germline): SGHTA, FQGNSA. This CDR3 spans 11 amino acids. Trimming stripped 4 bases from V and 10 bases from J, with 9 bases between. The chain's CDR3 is CASSSPGAQYF. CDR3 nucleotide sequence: TGTGCCAGCAGCTCCCCTGGGGCGCAGTATTTT.

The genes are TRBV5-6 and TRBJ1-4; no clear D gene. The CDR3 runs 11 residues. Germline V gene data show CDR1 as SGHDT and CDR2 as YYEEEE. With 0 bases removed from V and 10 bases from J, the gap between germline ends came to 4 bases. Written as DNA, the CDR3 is TGTGCCAGCAGCTTGGATGGAAAACTGTTTTTT. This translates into CASSLDGKLFF.

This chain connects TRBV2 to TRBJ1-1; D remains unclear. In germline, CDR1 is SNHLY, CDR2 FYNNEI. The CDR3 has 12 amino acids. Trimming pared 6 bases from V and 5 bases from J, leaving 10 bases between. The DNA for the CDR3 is TGTGCCAGCAGCGAGGCCGGAACTGAAGCTTTCTTT. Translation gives CASSEAGTEAFF.

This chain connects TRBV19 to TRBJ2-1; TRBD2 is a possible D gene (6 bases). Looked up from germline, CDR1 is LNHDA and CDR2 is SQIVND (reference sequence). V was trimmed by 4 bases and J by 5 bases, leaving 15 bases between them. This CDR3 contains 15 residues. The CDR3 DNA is TGTGCCAGTAGTACTCTTAGCGGAGCCAACAATGAGCAGTTCTTC. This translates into CASSTLSGANNEQFF.

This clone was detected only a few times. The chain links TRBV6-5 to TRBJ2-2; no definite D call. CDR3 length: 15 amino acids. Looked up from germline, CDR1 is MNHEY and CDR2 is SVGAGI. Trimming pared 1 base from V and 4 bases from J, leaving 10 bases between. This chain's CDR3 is CASSYWLEGTGELFF. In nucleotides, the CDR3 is TGTGCCAGCAGTTACTGGCTAGAAGGCACCGGGGAGCTGTTTTTT.

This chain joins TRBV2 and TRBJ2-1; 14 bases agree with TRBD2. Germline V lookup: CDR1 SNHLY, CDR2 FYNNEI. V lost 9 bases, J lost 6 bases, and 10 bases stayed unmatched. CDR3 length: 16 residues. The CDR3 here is CARYLTSGRAVNEQFF. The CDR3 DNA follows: TGTGCCAGATATCTGACTAGCGGGAGGGCCGTCAATGAGCAGTTCTTC.

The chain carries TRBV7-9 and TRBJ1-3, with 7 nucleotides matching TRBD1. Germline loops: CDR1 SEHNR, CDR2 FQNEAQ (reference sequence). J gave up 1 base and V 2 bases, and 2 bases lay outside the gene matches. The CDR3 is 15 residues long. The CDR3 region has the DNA TGTGCCAGCAGCTTACAGACAGGGTCTGGAAACACCATATATTTT. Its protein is CASSLQTGSGNTIYF.

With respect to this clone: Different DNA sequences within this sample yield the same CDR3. The CDR3 spells CAWSPGSYGYTF. The CDR3 DNA reads as TGTGCCTGGAGTCCGGGAAGCTATGGCTACACCTTC. This chain joins TRBV30 and TRBJ1-2; the D is unclear. The CDR3 extends over 12 amino acids. The germline V and J ends were trimmed by 2 bases and 4 bases, with 8 bases remaining between them. Germline-derived CDR1 and CDR2 are GTSNPN and SVGIG (reference sequence).